These 29 T cell receptor beta chains were sequenced from one sample in a study of cytotoxic CD8 clonotypes in ibrutinib-treated CLL. Method: immunoSEQ multiplex PCR; TCRdb's copy keeps in-frame clones and lacks some. Among roughly 63,000 clones listed, approximately 57% were seen once. Sequenced material: PBMCs, taken after 12 months of ibrutinib treatment. The receptors were gathered from a human donor with chronic lymphocytic leukemia.

This clone showed up many times. The chain links TRBV5-1 to TRBJ1-4, with D unresolved. The germline CDR1 and CDR2 sequences are SGHRS and YFSETQ. Trimming stripped 4 bases from V and 6 bases from J, with 13 bases between. The CDR3 runs to 14 residues. The CDR3 loop is CASSPRVNYEKLFF. In nucleotides, the CDR3 is TGCGCCAGCAGCCCCCGGGTCAATTATGAAAAACTGTTTTTT.

The chain uses TRBV5-4 and TRBJ2-3, with no clear D. V gave up 3 bases and J gave up 0 bases, with 11 bases separating them. The CDR3 is made up of 15 amino acids. Germline CDR1 SGHNT, CDR2 YYREEE (reference sequence). This chain's CDR3 is CASSWKGQSTDTQYF. The CDR3 coding sequence is TGTGCCAGCAGCTGGAAGGGCCAAAGCACAGATACGCAGTATTTT.

The table lists this clone with a few counts. The rearrangement uses TRBV7-7 and TRBJ2-5, with D perhaps TRBD1 or TRBD2 (6 bases each). Trimming pared 4 bases from V and 1 base from J, leaving 13 bases between. This CDR3 comprises 15 residues. Germline V lookup: CDR1 SSHAT, CDR2 FNYEAQ (reference sequence). The CDR3 here is CASSSQGGTQETQYF. For the CDR3, the DNA is TGTGCCAGCAGCTCCCAAGGGGGGACCCAAGAGACCCAGTACTTC.

The chain combines TRBV6-6 with TRBJ2-7; the match to TRBD2 covers 7 bases. Germline V gene lookup returns CDR1 MNHNY and CDR2 SVGAGI (reference sequence). J lost 0 bases, V lost 2 bases, and 7 bases had no gene match. The CDR3 loop spans 16 amino acids. Here the CDR3 DNA reads TGTGCCAGCAGTTACGGGTTGGGCGGGAGCTCCTACGAGCAGTACGTC. Translating gives CASSYGLGGSSYEQYV.

This clone has just one count. The V and J genes are TRBV19 and TRBJ1-5, with a possible D match to TRBD1 (5 bases). V lost 7 bases and J lost 0, with 10 bases in between. This CDR3 is 14 amino acids long. Germline values: CDR1 LNHDA, CDR2 SQIVND (reference sequence). The CDR3 region has the DNA TGTGCCAGTAACACAGGAGTTAGCAATCAGCCCCAGCATTTT. As protein: CASNTGVSNQPQHF.

This clone occurred a few times. This chain links TRBV6-6 with TRBJ1-1, with TRBD1 identical over 9 bases. Germline-derived CDR1 and CDR2 are MNHNY and SVGAGI (reference sequence). There are 14 residues in the CDR3. Trimming at V came to 5 bases and at J to 10 bases, leaving 11 bases not matched to a gene. In DNA, the CDR3 is TGTGCCAGCAGTCTCGGACAGGGGACGGGGGCAGCTTTCTTT. It encodes CASSLGQGTGAAFF.

This clone appeared many times. The V gene is TRBV2, the J gene TRBJ2-3; weak D call: TRBD2 (7 bases). CDR1 is SNHLY, CDR2 FYNNEI, per germline. The CDR3 covers 13 residues. Trimming left V 7 bases short and J 4 bases short, with 12 bases between. DNA of the CDR3: TGTGCCAGCACCGCGGGGGCGGCAGATACGCAGTATTTT. Protein product: CASTAGAADTQYF.

The chain joins TRBV15 to TRBJ2-1, with D perhaps matching TRBD1 (5 bases). This CDR3 spans 13 amino acids. Trimming took off 7 bases at V and 5 bases at J, with 12 bases between the two ends. Germline V gene lookup returns CDR1 LNHNV and CDR2 YYDKDF (reference sequence). The CDR3 loop reads CATTQGRNNEQFF. In DNA, the CDR3 is TGTGCCACCACGCAGGGTAGGAACAATGAGCAGTTCTTC.

V and J are TRBV7-9 and TRBJ1-1; TRBD1 matches 7 bases. The CDR3 loop spans 15 amino acids. Trimming took 4 bases from V and 1 from J; bases not matched to a gene: 6. The germline gives CDR1 SEHNR, CDR2 FQNEAQ (reference sequence). The CDR3 is CASSSPRDRNTEAFF. The CDR3 DNA reads as TGTGCCAGCAGCTCCCCCCGGGACAGGAACACTGAAGCTTTCTTT.

CDR3 residues: CASSPVAGSTDTQYF. In DNA form, the CDR3 reads TGTGCCAGCTCACCAGTAGCGGGGTCTACAGATACGCAGTATTTT. The chain joins TRBV18 to TRBJ2-3; TRBD2 agrees at 8 bases. The V and J ends lost 2 bases and 3 bases, in that order; junction bases with no gene match: 4. The CDR3 is 15 amino acids. CDR1 and CDR2 from the germline V gene are KGHSH and LQKENI.

CDR3 nucleotide sequence: TGCGCCAGCAGCTTGGGGGGTCCCAAAAACATTCAGTACTTC. This sequence encodes CASSLGGPKNIQYF. The chain employs TRBV5-1 and TRBJ2-4, with D unclear. This CDR3 is built from 14 residues. CDR1 is SGHRS, CDR2 YFSETQ, per germline. Trimming pared 0 bases from V and 2 bases from J, leaving 6 bases between.

There are a few counts of this clone. The V and J genes are TRBV15 and TRBJ1-1; D is unresolved. Germline lookup yields CDR1 LNHNV and CDR2 YYDKDF (reference sequence). This CDR3 is 15 amino acids long. V was cut by 5 bases and J by 0 bases, with 13 bases left in between. This CDR3 is CATSPEWRMNTEAFF. The DNA of the CDR3 is TGTGCCACCAGCCCTGAATGGAGGATGAACACTGAAGCTTTCTTT.

The rearrangement uses TRBV14 and TRBJ2-4; D possibly corresponds to TRBD2 (6 bases). Trimming removed 4 bases at V and 1 base at J, with 14 bases between. CDR1 and CDR2 (germline): SGHDN, FVKESK. The CDR3 is made up of 16 amino acids. The chain's CDR3 is CASSPQRRAAKNIQYF. As DNA, the CDR3 is TGTGCCAGCAGCCCCCAAAGGAGGGCGGCCAAAAACATTCAGTACTTC. Variable domain in full (rest from reference TRBV14 and TRBJ2-4): EAGVTQFPSHSVIEKGQTVTLRCDPISGHDNLYWYRRVMGKEIKFLLHFVKESKQDESGMPNNRFLAERTGGTYSTLKVQPAELEDSGVYFCASSPQRRAAKNIQYFGAGTRLSVL.

This chain joins TRBV6-4 and TRBJ1-5, with a tentative D call TRBD1 (5 bases). CDR3 length: 13 amino acids. Germline V gene data show CDR1 as MRHNA and CDR2 as SNTAGT. Trimming shortened V by 4 bases and J by 3 bases, and 7 bases separated the two germline ends. In DNA form, the CDR3 reads TGTGCCAGCAGTGCAGGGTTCAATCAGCCCCAGCATTTT. As protein: CASSAGFNQPQHF.

This clone was seen once. The V gene is TRBV7-9, the J gene TRBJ2-7; no clear D. The V end lost 3 bases, the J end lost 2 bases, and 5 bases lay between the germline ends. The CDR3 is 12 residues long. Germline CDR1 SEHNR, CDR2 FQNEAQ (reference sequence). CDR3 protein: CASSLATYEQYF. The CDR3 bases are TGTGCCAGCAGCTTGGCAACCTACGAGCAGTACTTC.

This rearrangement joins TRBV29-1 to TRBJ2-2; D is uncertain. V was clipped by 0 bases and J by 8 bases, with 16 bases between them. The CDR3 covers 15 residues. Per the germline V gene, CDR1 is SQVTM and CDR2 is ANQGSEA. CDR3 region: CSVEDRTLGRGELFF. CDR3 nucleotides: TGCAGCGTTGAAGATAGGACCTTAGGGCGGGGGGAGCTGTTTTTT.

The V call is TRBV19, the J call TRBJ2-2; TRBD2 is a possible D gene (5 bases). The germline gives CDR1 LNHDA, CDR2 SQIVND (reference sequence). The CDR3 is made up of 15 amino acids. The V and J ends lost 6 bases and 0 bases respectively, with 11 bases between them. CDR3 sequence reads: CASRTPGTNTGELFF. CDR3 DNA: TGTGCCAGTAGGACACCGGGGACGAACACCGGGGAGCTGTTTTTT.

The count of this clone is one. This sequence joins TRBV29-1 and TRBJ1-1; D gene unclear. Germline V gene data show CDR1 as SQVTM and CDR2 as ANQGSEA. This CDR3 has 12 residues. V dropped 5 bases and J dropped 7 bases, with 14 bases sitting between them. The CDR3 nucleotides are TGCAGCGTTTTGCACGACCATCTTGAAGCTTTCTTT. As protein: CSVLHDHLEAFF.

The CDR3 protein is CASVKWDGGGSTNEKLFF. CDR3 nucleotide sequence: TGTGCCAGCGTCAAATGGGATGGAGGGGGCTCAACTAATGAAAAACTGTTTTTT. The rearrangement joins TRBV21-1 to TRBJ1-4; the D call of TRBD1 is as the table states it, not checked on the DNA. TRBV21-1 is a pseudogene. This CDR3 contains 18 residues.

The table lists this clone with many counts. V gene TRBV9 combines with J gene TRBJ1-6; D call uncertain. The CDR3 runs 14 residues. In germline, CDR1 is SGDLS, CDR2 YYNGEE. Trimming pared 0 bases from V and 7 bases from J, leaving 8 bases between. The DNA for the CDR3 is TGTGCCAGCAGCGTAGCTCCCCTAAATTCACCCCTCCACTTT. This codes for CASSVAPLNSPLHF.

This rearrangement joins TRBV7-2 to TRBJ2-4; D gene uncertain. The V gene lost 3 bases and the J gene lost 0 bases, with 6 bases spanning the gap. There are 14 residues in the CDR3. CDR1 is SGHTA and CDR2 is FQGNSA in the germline V gene. Here the CDR3 DNA reads TGTGCCAGCAGCTTCCAAGTAGCCAAAAACATTCAGTACTTC. Protein sequence: CASSFQVAKNIQYF.

This clone showed up just a few times. In nucleotides, the CDR3 is TGTGCCAGCAGTGACTCGGCTAGCGGGGTCTACGAGCAGTACTTC. This codes for CASSDSASGVYEQYF. V is TRBV6-4 and J is TRBJ2-7, with 9 positions matching TRBD2. This CDR3 region has 15 residues. Germline values: CDR1 MRHNA, CDR2 SNTAGT. V shed 0 bases and J 3 bases; nucleotides not matched to a gene: 3.

The chain has TRBV5-6 and TRBJ2-2, with D possibly matching TRBD2 (5 bases). The CDR3 runs to 18 residues. The ends were cut back, 1 base at V and 5 bases at J, with 21 bases in the middle. The germline V gene encodes CDR1 SGHDT and CDR2 YYEEEE. The CDR3 sequence: CASSLTGAEGRRTGELFF. Here the CDR3 DNA reads TGTGCCAGCAGCTTGACCGGAGCTGAGGGCCGAAGGACCGGGGAGCTGTTTTTT. The whole variable domain, remainder taken from reference TRBV5-6 and TRBJ2-2, is DAGVTQSPTHLIKTRGQQVTLRCSPKSGHDTVSWYQQALGQGPQFIFQYYEEEERQRGNFPDRFSGHQFPNYSSELNVNALLLGDSALYLCASSLTGAEGRRTGELFFGEGSRLTVL.

The chain carries TRBV6-1 and TRBJ2-7; perhaps TRBD1 as D (5 bases). Germline CDR1 reads MNHNS; CDR2 reads SASEGT. The V end was cut by 8 bases, the J end by 2 bases, with 7 bases between. CDR3 length: 11 amino acids. The CDR3 region has the DNA TGTGCCAGCGGGGCCACCTACGAGCAGTACGTC. It encodes CASGATYEQYV.

This clone showed up many times. This chain joins TRBV27 and TRBJ1-3; no clear D gene. The V gene lost 4 bases and the J gene lost 0 bases, with 10 bases spanning the gap. The CDR3 length is 15 residues. The germline V gene has CDR1 MNHEY and CDR2 SMNVEV (reference sequence). CDR3 sequence (DNA): TGTGCCAGCAGTTCTCCTCGGGGCTCTGGAAACACCATATATTTT. Translating it yields CASSSPRGSGNTIYF.

The chain is built from TRBV9 and TRBJ2-3, with a tentative D call TRBD2 (5 bases). The CDR3 consists of 16 residues. Looked up from germline, CDR1 is SGDLS and CDR2 is YYNGEE. Trimming stripped 4 bases from V and 0 bases from J, with 15 bases between. This CDR3 is CASSPQEAASTDTQYF. The CDR3 coding sequence is TGTGCCAGCAGCCCCCAAGAAGCGGCTAGCACAGATACGCAGTATTTT.

The CDR3: CASSPFQGTDQETQYF. CDR3 nucleotide sequence: TGTGCCAGCTCACCTTTTCAAGGGACAGACCAAGAGACCCAGTACTTC. This chain uses TRBV18 with TRBJ2-5; 7 bases are shared with TRBD1. The CDR3 is made up of 16 amino acids. The germline V gene encodes CDR1 KGHSH and CDR2 LQKENI. The V and J ends lost 3 bases and 0 bases, in that order; junction bases with no gene match: 7. The variable domain in full, with the rest retrieved from reference TRBV18 and TRBJ2-5, is NAGVMQNPRHLVRRRGQEARLRCSPMKGHSHVYWYRQLPEEGLKFMVYLQKENIIDESGMPKERFSAEFPKEGPSILRIQQVVRGDSAAYFCASSPFQGTDQETQYFGPGTRLLVL.

The chain recombines TRBV27 with TRBJ2-5; D is perhaps TRBD2 (5 bases). The CDR3 totals 14 residues. The germline gives CDR1 MNHEY, CDR2 SMNVEV (reference sequence). V was cut by 5 bases and J by 5 bases, with 15 bases left in between. As DNA, the CDR3 is TGTGCCAGCAGTGCTAACTCGGGGTTGGAGACCCAGTACTTC. Its protein is CASSANSGLETQYF.

The chain recombines TRBV2 with TRBJ1-5; D remains unclear. The germline CDR1 and CDR2 sequences are SNHLY and FYNNEI. V dropped 7 bases and J dropped 6 bases, with 19 bases sitting between them. The CDR3 consists of 15 residues. The CDR3 nucleotides read TGTGCCAGCACCCCCGGGTTTGGGGTTGGTCAGCCCCAGCATTTT. Encoded protein: CASTPGFGVGQPQHF.